This T cell receptor beta chain emerged from a study of vaccination effects on CD4 cells after COVID-19. Study-level information: After the second dose, samples were taken at median day 72. Study-level points and caveats: Common cold coronavirus cross-reactivity was shown by only 1 of 255 vaccine-induced clones in healthy vaccinees.

Only in-frame clones appear in the TCRdb table, and some are missing; sequencing was by immunoSEQ multiplex PCR. The table includes under 35,000 clones, over 65% detected once. Sequencing was preceded by expansion of antigen-specific CD4+ T cells with viral peptide pools in the ViraFEST assay. A roughly 11-day culture period preceded the isolation of CD4+ T cells. Vaccination of participants consisted of two doses of either the BNT162b2 or mRNA-1273 vaccine. Every well got two million PBMC, which were grown with about 9.6 IU/ml IL-2 and about 9.5 ug/ml peptides. Cultures received IL-2 medium that replaced half the medium on days 3 and 7. With respect to this clone: Its antigen is as yet unknown.

The V segment lost 4 bases and the J segment 7 bases; nucleotides outside the gene matches: 5. This CDR3 region has 13 residues. The germline CDR1 and CDR2 sequences are SNHLY and FYNNEI. This material consisted of CD4+ T cells from PBMCs cultured with HCoV-NL63 spike peptides, taken after COVID-19 vaccination. The J gene is TRBJ1-2, the V gene TRBV2; 8 bases line up with TRBD1. The clonotype originates from a human donor who received a COVID-19 vaccine. CDR3 sequence (DNA): TGTGCCAGCAGTGGTACAGGGGGAGGTGGCTACACCTTC. Translating it yields CASSGTGGGGYTF.